Included here is one T cell receptor beta chain sequence, with context. Its antigen is still unknown. Profiled with immunoSEQ multiplex PCR; TCRdb holds only in-frame clones, not every one. There are about 50,000 clones in the sample; about 91% occur only once, and 10% to 15% lies in the top ten. This CDR3 spans 16 amino acids. Germline V gene data show CDR1 as MDHEN and CDR2 as SYDVKM. The V gene lost 5 bases and the J gene lost 6 bases, with 20 bases spanning the gap. The data stem from a study of CD4+ T cells in melanoma. Whole-study results and caveats: Neoantigen-specific CD4+ T cells in melanoma reportedly had diverse differentiation states.

The source is a human donor with melanoma. The J gene is TRBJ1-5, the V gene TRBV28, with D possibly matching TRBD1 (6 bases). Input material: peripheral blood. CDR3 DNA sequence: TGTGCCAGCAGTCTCCCCGGGGGGGGGCGCTTTCAGCCCCAGCATTTT. This sequence encodes CASSLPGGGRFQPQHF.